One and the same sample provided the 9 T cell receptor beta chains below, sequenced in a study of cytomegalovirus exposure and HLA in healthy donors (dated by TCRdb to the late 2010s). Library method: the immunoSEQ multiplex PCR assay. TCRdb mirrors the immuneACCESS table, restricted to in-frame sequences. Some clones are absent from its copies; in checked studies, under half trace to an unresolved V gene, and the reason for the others is unknown. This sample is represented by about 180,000 clones; around 85% of them were singletons. The ten largest clones represent 16% of the sample. The sequencing sample was made of PBMCs. Source of these receptors: a man between 18 and 29 years old in good health and CMV-seropositive.

The rearrangement links TRBV29-1 to TRBJ2-5; TRBD2 is a possible D gene (7 bases). Looked up from germline, CDR1 is SQVTM and CDR2 is ANQGSEA. This CDR3 spans 12 amino acids. V was pared by 7 bases and J by 10 bases, with 19 bases between. CDR3 bases: TGCAGCGGGGTCGGGGGGCTTGGAGACCAGTACTTC. Translated, it gives CSGVGGLGDQYF.

This chain uses TRBV28 with TRBJ2-1; 7 nucleotides agree with TRBD1. The CDR3 is 14 residues long. The V gene's germline CDR1 is MDHEN and CDR2 SYDVKM. Losses at the gene ends were 5 bases for V and 9 bases for J; bases not matched to a gene: 10. CDR3 sequence reads: CASSLVRDSFEQFF. The DNA of the CDR3 is TGTGCCAGCAGTCTAGTCCGGGACAGCTTTGAGCAGTTCTTC.

V usage is TRBV11-3 and J usage is TRBJ2-3, with a weak D call TRBD1 (5 bases). V was clipped by 0 bases and J by 5 bases, with 6 bases between them. The CDR3 totals 13 residues. Germline V gene data show CDR1 as SGHNT and CDR2 as YENEEA. CDR3 sequence reads: CASSLDREDTQYF. CDR3 nucleotide sequence: TGTGCCAGCAGCTTAGACAGGGAAGATACGCAGTATTTT.

The chain links TRBV5-1 to TRBJ2-7, with 7 nucleotides matching TRBD1. Trimming took 3 bases from V and 0 from J; bases not matched to a gene: 6. This CDR3 is built from 15 residues. CDR1 SGHRS and CDR2 YFSETQ come from the germline V gene. CDR3 DNA: TGCGCCAGCAGCTCCGGTTGGGACAGCTCCTACGAGCAGTACTTC. The encoded protein is CASSSGWDSSYEQYF.

This rearrangement joins TRBV25-1 to TRBJ2-3; D possibly corresponds to TRBD1 (6 bases). This CDR3 region has 14 residues. V was cut by 4 bases and J by 2 bases, with 10 bases left in between. Germline V gives CDR1 MGHDK, CDR2 SYGVNS. The chain's CDR3 is CASSGRTVTDTQYF. The CDR3 region has the DNA TGTGCCAGCAGTGGCCGGACAGTCACAGATACGCAGTATTTT.

The CDR3 region has the DNA TGTGCCAGCAGCCAAGATAGTATGGGGGGGCCCACCGGGGAGCTGTTTTTT. Its translation: CASSQDSMGGPTGELFF. The rearrangement links TRBV4-2 to TRBJ2-2, with TRBD2 as a possible D gene (7 bases). Trimming took 0 bases from V and 4 from J, leaving 15 bases between them. Germline V gives CDR1 LGHNA, CDR2 YNFKEQ. CDR3 length: 17 amino acids.

Here the CDR3 reads CASRLGLADYNEQFF. In nucleotides, the CDR3 is TGTGCCAGCAGGCTGGGACTAGCGGACTACAATGAGCAGTTCTTC. This rearrangement joins TRBV28 to TRBJ2-1, with 11 bases that match TRBD2. This CDR3 spans 15 amino acids. After removal of 6 bases from V and 3 bases from J, the junction contained 4 bases not matched to a gene. CDR1 is MDHEN and CDR2 is SYDVKM in the germline V gene. Full variable domain (remainder filled in from reference TRBV28 and TRBJ2-1): DVKVTQSSRYLVKRTGEKVFLECVQDMDHENMFWYRQDPGLGLRLIYFSYDVKMKEKGDIPEGYSVSREKKERFSLILESASTNQTSMYLCASRLGLADYNEQFFGPGTRLTVL.

The genes are TRBV7-9 and TRBJ2-6; perhaps TRBD1 as D (5 bases). The V end was cut by 3 bases, the J end by 11 bases, with 11 bases between. Germline CDR1 is SEHNR and CDR2 is FQNEAQ (reference sequence). CDR3 length: 13 residues. The CDR3 bases are TGTGCCAGCAGCTTTAGACAGCAGGACGTCCTGACTTTC. Its translation is CASSFRQQDVLTF.

This clone has just a few counts. The chain has TRBV18 and TRBJ1-2; 9 nucleotides match TRBD1. The CDR3 contains 14 residues. V was pared by 3 bases and J by 8 bases, with 7 bases of the junction left unmatched. Germline assignment: CDR1 KGHSH and CDR2 LQKENI. This CDR3 is CASSPTRDRDGYTF. CDR3 sequence (DNA): TGTGCCAGCTCACCTACCCGGGACAGGGACGGCTACACCTTC.